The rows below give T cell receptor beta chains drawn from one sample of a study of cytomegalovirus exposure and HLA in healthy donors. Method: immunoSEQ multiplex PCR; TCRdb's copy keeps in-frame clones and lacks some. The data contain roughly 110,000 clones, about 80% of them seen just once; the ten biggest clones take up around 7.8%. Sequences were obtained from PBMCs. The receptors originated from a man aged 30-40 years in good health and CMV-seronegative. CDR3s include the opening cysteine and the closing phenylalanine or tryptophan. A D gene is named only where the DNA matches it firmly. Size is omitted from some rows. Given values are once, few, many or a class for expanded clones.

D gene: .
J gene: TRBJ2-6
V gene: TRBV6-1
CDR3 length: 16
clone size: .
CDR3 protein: CASSGSGRSGANVLTF
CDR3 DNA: TGTGCCAGCAGTGGGTCAGGGAGGTCTGGGGCCAACGTCCTGACTTTC

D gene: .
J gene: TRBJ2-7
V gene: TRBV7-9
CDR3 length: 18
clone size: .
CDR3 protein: CASSLFVGGRTLGHEQYF
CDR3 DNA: TGTGCCAGCAGCTTATTTGTGGGGGGGCGGACTCTAGGGCACGAGCAGTACTTC

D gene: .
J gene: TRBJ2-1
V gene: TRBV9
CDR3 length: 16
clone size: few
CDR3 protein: CASSSRIQGNHNEQFF
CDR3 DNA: TGTGCCAGCAGCTCGCGGATACAGGGAAACCACAATGAGCAGTTCTTC

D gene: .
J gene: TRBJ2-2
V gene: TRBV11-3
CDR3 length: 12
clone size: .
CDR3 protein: CASSSDTGELFF
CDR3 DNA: TGTGCCAGCAGCTCTGACACCGGGGAGCTGTTTTTT

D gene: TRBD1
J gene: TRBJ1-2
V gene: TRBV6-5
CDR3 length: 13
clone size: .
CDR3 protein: CASADREDYGYTF
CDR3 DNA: TGTGCCAGTGCCGACAGGGAGGACTATGGCTACACCTTC

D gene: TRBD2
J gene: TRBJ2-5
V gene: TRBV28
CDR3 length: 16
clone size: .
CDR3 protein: CASSLFLAGAKKTQYF
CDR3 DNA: TGTGCCAGCAGTTTATTCCTAGCGGGGGCCAAGAAGACCCAGTACTTC

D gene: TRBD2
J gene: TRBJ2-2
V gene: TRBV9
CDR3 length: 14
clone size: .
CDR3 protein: CASNKREGTGELFF
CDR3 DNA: TGTGCCAGCAACAAGCGGGAGGGCACCGGGGAGCTGTTTTTT

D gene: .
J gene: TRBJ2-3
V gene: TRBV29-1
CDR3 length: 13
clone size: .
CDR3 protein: CSVERYGDDTQYF
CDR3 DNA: TGCAGCGTTGAACGGTACGGGGATGATACGCAGTATTTT

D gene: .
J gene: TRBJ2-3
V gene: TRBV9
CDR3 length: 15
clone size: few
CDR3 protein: CASSVVGTYTDTQYF
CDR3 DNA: TGTGCCAGCAGCGTAGTGGGCACCTACACAGATACGCAGTATTTT

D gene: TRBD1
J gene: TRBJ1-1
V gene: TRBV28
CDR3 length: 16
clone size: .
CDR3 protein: CASSSLRQGGNTEAFF
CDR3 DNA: TGTGCCAGCAGTTCACTCAGACAGGGTGGGAACACTGAAGCTTTCTTT

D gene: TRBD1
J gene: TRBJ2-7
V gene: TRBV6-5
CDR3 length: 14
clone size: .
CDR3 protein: CASSYSQGVGEQYF
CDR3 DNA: TGTGCCAGCAGTTACTCCCAGGGGGTCGGCGAGCAGTACTTC

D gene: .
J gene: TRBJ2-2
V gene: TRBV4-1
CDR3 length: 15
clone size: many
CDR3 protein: CASSQAEIYTGELFF
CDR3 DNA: TGCGCCAGCAGCCAGGCAGAAATTTACACCGGGGAGCTGTTTTTT

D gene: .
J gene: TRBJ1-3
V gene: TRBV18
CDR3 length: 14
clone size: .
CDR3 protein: CASSLGPSGNTIYF
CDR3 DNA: TGTGCCAGCTCACTGGGCCCCTCTGGAAACACCATATATTTT

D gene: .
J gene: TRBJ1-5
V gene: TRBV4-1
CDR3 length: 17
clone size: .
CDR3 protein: CASSQDGRGGYNQPQHF
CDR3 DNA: TGCGCCAGCAGCCAAGACGGCAGGGGAGGGTATAATCAGCCCCAGCATTTT

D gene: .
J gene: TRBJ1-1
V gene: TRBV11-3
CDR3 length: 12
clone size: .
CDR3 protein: CASSFGGTEAFF
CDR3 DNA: TGTGCCAGCAGCTTTGGCGGCACTGAAGCTTTCTTT

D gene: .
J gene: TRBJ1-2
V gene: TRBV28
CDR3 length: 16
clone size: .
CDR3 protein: CASSSLLSRARYGYTF
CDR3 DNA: TGTGCCAGCAGTTCTCTCTTGAGCAGGGCGCGCTATGGCTACACCTTC

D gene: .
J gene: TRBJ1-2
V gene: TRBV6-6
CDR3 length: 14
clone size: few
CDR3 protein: CASRYPRPNYGYTF
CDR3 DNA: TGTGCCAGCAGGTACCCTAGGCCTAACTATGGCTACACCTTC

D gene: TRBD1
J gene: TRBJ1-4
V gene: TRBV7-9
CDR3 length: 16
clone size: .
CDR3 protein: CASSVGTGPPGEKLFF
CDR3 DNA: TGTGCCAGCAGCGTAGGGACAGGCCCCCCGGGGGAAAAACTGTTTTTT

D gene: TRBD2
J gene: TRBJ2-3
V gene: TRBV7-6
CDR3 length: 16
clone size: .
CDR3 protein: CASSPGTSGRTDTQYF
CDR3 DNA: TGTGCCAGCAGCCCCGGGACTAGCGGGCGCACAGATACGCAGTATTTT

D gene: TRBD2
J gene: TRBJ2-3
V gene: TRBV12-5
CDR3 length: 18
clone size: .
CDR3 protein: CASGSTYASGGNRDTQYF
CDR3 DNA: TGTGCTAGTGGTTCGACTTATGCTAGCGGGGGGAACCGGGATACGCAGTATTTT